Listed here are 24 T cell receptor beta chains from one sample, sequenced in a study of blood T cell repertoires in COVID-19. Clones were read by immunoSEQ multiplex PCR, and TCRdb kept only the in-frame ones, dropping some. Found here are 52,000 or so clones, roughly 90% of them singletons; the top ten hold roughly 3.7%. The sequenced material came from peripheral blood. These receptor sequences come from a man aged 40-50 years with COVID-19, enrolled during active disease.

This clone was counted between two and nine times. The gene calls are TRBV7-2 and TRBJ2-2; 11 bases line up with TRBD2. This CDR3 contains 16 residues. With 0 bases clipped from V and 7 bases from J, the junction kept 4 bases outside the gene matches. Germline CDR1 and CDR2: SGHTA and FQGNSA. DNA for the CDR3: TGTGCCAGCAGCTTAGCACCTAGCGGGGGGAACGGGGAGCTGTTTTTT. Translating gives CASSLAPSGGNGELFF.

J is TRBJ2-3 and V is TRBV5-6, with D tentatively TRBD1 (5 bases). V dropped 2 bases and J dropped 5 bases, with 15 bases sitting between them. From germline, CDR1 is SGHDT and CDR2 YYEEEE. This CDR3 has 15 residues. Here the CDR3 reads CASSFQGIRGDTQYF. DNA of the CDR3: TGTGCCAGCAGCTTTCAGGGTATACGAGGAGATACGCAGTATTTT. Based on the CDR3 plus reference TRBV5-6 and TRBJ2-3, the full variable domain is DAGVTQSPTHLIKTRGQQVTLRCSPKSGHDTVSWYQQALGQGPQFIFQYYEEEERQRGNFPDRFSGHQFPNYSSELNVNALLLGDSALYLCASSFQGIRGDTQYFGPGTRLTVL.

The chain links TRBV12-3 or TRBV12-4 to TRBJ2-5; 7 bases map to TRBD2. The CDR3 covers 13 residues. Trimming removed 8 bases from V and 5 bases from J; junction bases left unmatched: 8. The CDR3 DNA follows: TGTGCCAGCTCCCTCTGGGGGGGGGAGACCCAGTACTTC. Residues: CASSLWGGETQYF.

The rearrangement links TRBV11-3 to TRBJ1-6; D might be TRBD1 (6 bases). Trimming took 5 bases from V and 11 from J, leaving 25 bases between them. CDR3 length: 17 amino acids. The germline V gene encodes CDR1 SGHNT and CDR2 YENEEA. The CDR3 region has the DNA TGTGCCAGCAGCGGACCGGACAGTTTTAGGTGGCAGGCACCCCTCCACTTT. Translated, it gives CASSGPDSFRWQAPLHF.

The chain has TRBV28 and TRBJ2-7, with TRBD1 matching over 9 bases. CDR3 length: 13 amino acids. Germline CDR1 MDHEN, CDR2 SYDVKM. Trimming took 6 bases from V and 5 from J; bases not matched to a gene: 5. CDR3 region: CASRGQGVHEQYF. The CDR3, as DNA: TGTGCCAGCAGGGGACAGGGCGTCCACGAGCAGTACTTC. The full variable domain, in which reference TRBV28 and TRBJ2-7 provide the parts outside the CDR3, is DVKVTQSSRYLVKRTGEKVFLECVQDMDHENMFWYRQDPGLGLRLIYFSYDVKMKEKGDIPEGYSVSREKKERFSLILESASTNQTSMYLCASRGQGVHEQYFGPGTRLTVT.

In nucleotides, the CDR3 is TGTGCCAGCAGGGATAGCCACTCCCAGACCCAGTACTTC. Residues: CASRDSHSQTQYF. The genes are TRBV2 and TRBJ2-5; no firm D call. CDR3 length equals 13 residues. V was trimmed by 6 bases and J by 6 bases, leaving 14 bases between them. Germline V gives CDR1 SNHLY, CDR2 FYNNEI.

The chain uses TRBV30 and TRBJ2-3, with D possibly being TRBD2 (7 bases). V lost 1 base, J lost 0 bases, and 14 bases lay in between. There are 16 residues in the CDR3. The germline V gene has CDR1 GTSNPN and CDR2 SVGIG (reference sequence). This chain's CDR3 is CAWSGRGGLSTDTQYF. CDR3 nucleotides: TGTGCCTGGAGTGGAAGGGGGGGGTTGAGCACAGATACGCAGTATTTT.

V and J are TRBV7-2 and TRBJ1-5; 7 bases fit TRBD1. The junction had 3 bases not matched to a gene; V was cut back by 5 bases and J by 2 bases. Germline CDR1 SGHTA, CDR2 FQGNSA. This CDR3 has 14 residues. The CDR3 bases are TGTGCCAGCAGCCGCACAGGGGGCAATCAGCCCCAGCATTTT. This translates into CASSRTGGNQPQHF.

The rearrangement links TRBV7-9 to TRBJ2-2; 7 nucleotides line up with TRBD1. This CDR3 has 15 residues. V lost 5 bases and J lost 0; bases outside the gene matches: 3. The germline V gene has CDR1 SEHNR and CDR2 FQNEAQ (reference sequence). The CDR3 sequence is CASSPGQSNTGELFF. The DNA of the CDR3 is TGTGCCAGCAGCCCGGGACAGTCGAACACCGGGGAGCTGTTTTTT.

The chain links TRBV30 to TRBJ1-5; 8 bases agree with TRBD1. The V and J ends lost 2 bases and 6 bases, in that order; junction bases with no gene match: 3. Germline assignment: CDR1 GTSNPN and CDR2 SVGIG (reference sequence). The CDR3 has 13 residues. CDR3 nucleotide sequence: TGTGCCTGGAGTCAGGGGGCGGGTCAGCCCCAGCATTTT. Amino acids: CAWSQGAGQPQHF.

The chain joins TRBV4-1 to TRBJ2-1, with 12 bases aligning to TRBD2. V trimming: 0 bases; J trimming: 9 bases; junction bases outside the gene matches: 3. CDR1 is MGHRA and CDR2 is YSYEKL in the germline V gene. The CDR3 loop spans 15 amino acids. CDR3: CASSQETSGGIEQFF. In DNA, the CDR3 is TGCGCCAGCAGCCAAGAGACTAGCGGGGGAATTGAGCAGTTCTTC.

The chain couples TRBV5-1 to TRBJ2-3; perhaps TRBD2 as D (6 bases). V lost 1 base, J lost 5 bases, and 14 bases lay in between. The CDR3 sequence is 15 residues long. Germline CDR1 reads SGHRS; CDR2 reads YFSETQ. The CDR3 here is CASSLNGGVGDTQYF. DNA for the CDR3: TGCGCCAGCAGCTTGAATGGAGGGGTTGGAGATACGCAGTATTTT.

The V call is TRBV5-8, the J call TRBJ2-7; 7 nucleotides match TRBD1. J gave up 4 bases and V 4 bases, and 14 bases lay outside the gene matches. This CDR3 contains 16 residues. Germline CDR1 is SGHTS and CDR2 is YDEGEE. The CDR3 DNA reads TGTGCCAGCAGCCTCAACACAGGGGCCGCGTCTTACGAGCAGTACTTC. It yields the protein CASSLNTGAASYEQYF.

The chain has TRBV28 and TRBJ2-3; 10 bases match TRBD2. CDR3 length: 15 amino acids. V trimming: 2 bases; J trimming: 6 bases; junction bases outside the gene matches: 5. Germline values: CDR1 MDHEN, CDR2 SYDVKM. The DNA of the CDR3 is TGTGCCAGCAGTTTAGTTACTAGCGGGATTGATACGCAGTATTTT. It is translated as CASSLVTSGIDTQYF.

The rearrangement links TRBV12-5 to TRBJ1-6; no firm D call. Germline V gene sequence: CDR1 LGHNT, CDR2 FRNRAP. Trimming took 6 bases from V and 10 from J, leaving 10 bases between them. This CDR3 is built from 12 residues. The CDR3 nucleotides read TGTGCTAGTGGACTGAGCCCCTCACCCCTCCACTTT. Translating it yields CASGLSPSPLHF.

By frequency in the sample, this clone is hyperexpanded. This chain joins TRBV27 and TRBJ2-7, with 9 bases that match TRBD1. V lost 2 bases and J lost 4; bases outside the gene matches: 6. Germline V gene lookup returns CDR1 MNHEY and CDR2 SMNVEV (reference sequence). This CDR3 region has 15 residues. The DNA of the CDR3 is TGTGCCAGCAGTTTAAGGGGACAGGGCGCATACGAGCAGTACTTC. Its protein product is CASSLRGQGAYEQYF.

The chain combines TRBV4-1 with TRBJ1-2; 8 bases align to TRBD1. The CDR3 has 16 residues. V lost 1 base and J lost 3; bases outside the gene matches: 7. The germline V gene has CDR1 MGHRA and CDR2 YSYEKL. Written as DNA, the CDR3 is TGCGCCAGCAGCCAAGTTCTATCGGACAGGGACTATGGCTACACCTTC. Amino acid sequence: CASSQVLSDRDYGYTF.

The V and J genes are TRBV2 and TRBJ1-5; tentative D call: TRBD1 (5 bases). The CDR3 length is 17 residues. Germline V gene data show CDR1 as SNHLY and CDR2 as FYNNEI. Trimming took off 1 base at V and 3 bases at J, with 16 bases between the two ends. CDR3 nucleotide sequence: TGTGCCAGCAGTGAAGGCCCTTGGCAGGACATCAATCAGCCCCAGCATTTT. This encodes CASSEGPWQDINQPQHF.

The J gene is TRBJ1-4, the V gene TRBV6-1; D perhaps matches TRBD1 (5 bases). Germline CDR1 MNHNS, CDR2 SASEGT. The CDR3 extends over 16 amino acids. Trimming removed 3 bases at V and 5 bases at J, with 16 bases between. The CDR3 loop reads CASSDFLGQTNEKLFF. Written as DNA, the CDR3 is TGTGCCAGCAGTGATTTCTTGGGGCAGACGAATGAAAAACTGTTTTTT.

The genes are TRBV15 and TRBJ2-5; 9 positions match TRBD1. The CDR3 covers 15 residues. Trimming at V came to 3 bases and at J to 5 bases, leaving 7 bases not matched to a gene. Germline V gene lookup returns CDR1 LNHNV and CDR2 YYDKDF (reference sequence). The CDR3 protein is CATSRAGTGLETQYF. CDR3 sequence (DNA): TGTGCCACCAGCAGGGCCGGGACAGGGTTGGAGACCCAGTACTTC.

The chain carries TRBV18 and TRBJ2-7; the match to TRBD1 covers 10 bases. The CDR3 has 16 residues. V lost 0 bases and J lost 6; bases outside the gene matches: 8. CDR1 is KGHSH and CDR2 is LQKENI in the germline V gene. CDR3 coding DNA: TGTGCCAGCTCACCACCCATGGGACAGGGGACCGCCGAGCAGTACTTC. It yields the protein CASSPPMGQGTAEQYF.

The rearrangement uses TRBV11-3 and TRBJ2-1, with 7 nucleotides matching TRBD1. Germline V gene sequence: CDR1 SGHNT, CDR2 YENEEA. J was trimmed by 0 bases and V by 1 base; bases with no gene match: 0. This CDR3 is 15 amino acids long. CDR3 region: CASSLGDSSYNEQFF. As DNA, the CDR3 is TGTGCCAGCAGCTTAGGGGACAGCTCCTACAATGAGCAGTTCTTC.

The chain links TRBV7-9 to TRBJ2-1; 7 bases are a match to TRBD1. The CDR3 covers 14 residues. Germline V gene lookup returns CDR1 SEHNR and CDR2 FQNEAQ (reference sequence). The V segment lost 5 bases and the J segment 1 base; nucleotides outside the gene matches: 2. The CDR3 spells CASSGGQSYNEQFF. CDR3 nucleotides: TGTGCCAGCAGCGGGGGACAGTCCTACAATGAGCAGTTCTTC.

CDR3 residues: CASSRGLAAIPGANVLTF. The CDR3 DNA sequence: TGTGCCAGCAGCCGAGGACTAGCGGCTATACCTGGGGCCAACGTCCTGACTTTC. This sequence joins TRBV7-6 and TRBJ2-6; 10 bases fit TRBD2. The V and J ends lost 5 bases and 2 bases, in that order; junction bases with no gene match: 9. CDR3 size: 18 residues. Germline V gives CDR1 SGHVS, CDR2 FNYEAQ.